This passage covers 18 T cell receptor beta chains from one sample sequenced in a study of cytomegalovirus exposure and HLA in healthy donors. PCR involved 60 Vbeta and 13 Jbeta primers. Sequencing used immunoSEQ multiplex PCR; TCRdb keeps in-frame clones, though not all of them. Of 120,000 or so clones in the sample, around 80% were seen once. The source material was PBMCs. The origin of the receptors is a woman in her fifties or sixties in good health and CMV-seropositive.

The chain carries TRBV19 and TRBJ1-2; D call uncertain. CDR3 size: 12 residues. Germline assignment: CDR1 LNHDA and CDR2 SQIVND (reference sequence). Trimming stripped 6 bases from V and 6 bases from J, with 11 bases between. CDR3 DNA sequence: TGTGCCAGTAGAGCGGGCGCAGATGGCTACACCTTC. Translated: CASRAGADGYTF.

This clone came up once. The J gene is TRBJ1-6, the V gene TRBV14; TRBD1 aligns across 9 bases. From germline, CDR1 is SGHDN and CDR2 FVKESK. CDR3 length: 14 amino acids. Trimming cost V 4 bases and J 10 bases; bases outside gene matches: 5. CDR3 in amino acids: CASSLGTGRSPLHF. The CDR3, as DNA: TGTGCCAGCAGCCTTGGGACAGGGAGGTCACCCCTCCACTTT.

The V and J genes are TRBV7-3 and TRBJ2-7, with 12 bases matching TRBD1. CDR1 is SGHTA and CDR2 is FQGTGA in the germline V gene. The J segment lost 4 bases and the V segment lost 6 bases, leaving 10 bases of the junction unmatched. The CDR3 loop spans 16 amino acids. CDR3 protein: CASSPGQGARWYEQYF. Here the CDR3 DNA reads TGTGCCAGCAGTCCGGGACAGGGGGCGCGGTGGTACGAGCAGTACTTC.

This clone has a handful of counts. This chain uses TRBV30 with TRBJ2-1; 9 bases align to TRBD2. CDR1 and CDR2 from the germline V gene are GTSNPN and SVGIG (reference sequence). The V gene end was trimmed by 4 bases and the J gene end by 8 bases; junction bases not matched to a gene: 6. CDR3 size: 13 residues. CDR3 in DNA: TGTGCCTGGAATAGGCGGGGGGGCCATGAGCAGTTCTTC. It encodes CAWNRRGGHEQFF.

V gene TRBV4-2 combines with J gene TRBJ2-7; 11 nucleotides match TRBD2. Trimming cost V 4 bases and J 1 base; bases outside gene matches: 6. The germline CDR1 and CDR2 sequences are LGHNA and YNFKEQ. This CDR3 contains 16 residues. CDR3 in amino acids: CASSRPLAGGSYEQYF. For the CDR3, the DNA is TGTGCCAGCAGCCGACCCCTAGCGGGAGGTTCCTACGAGCAGTACTTC.

This chain joins TRBV4-3 and TRBJ1-1; tentative D call: TRBD1 (5 bases). V gave up 1 base and J gave up 1 base, with 16 bases separating them. Looked up from germline, CDR1 is LGHNA and CDR2 is YSLEER. CDR3 length: 17 amino acids. The CDR3: CASSQGRQGGRNTEAFF. In DNA, the CDR3 is TGCGCCAGCAGCCAAGGGAGGCAGGGAGGTAGGAACACTGAAGCTTTCTTT.

Only a few counts were recorded for this clone. V is TRBV15 and J is TRBJ2-2, with TRBD2 matching over 8 bases. This CDR3 is 19 amino acids long. The ends lost 3 bases at V and 7 bases at J; junction bases unmatched: 19. Germline V gives CDR1 LNHNV, CDR2 YYDKDF (reference sequence). The CDR3 nucleotides read TGTGCCACCAGCAGGAAGGCCGTCTTTAATCGCGGGAGGATCGGGGAGCTGTTTTTT. Translated: CATSRKAVFNRGRIGELFF.

This rearrangement joins TRBV30 to TRBJ1-5; 7 bases are a match to TRBD1. Germline V gene data show CDR1 as GTSNPN and CDR2 as SVGIG (reference sequence). V shed 5 bases, J shed 6 bases, and the junction held 10 bases outside the gene matches. This CDR3 is 14 amino acids long. The CDR3 sequence is CAWGGKGAFQPQHF. The CDR3 DNA sequence: TGTGCCTGGGGGGGGAAGGGGGCCTTTCAGCCCCAGCATTTT.

This clone has more than one count but fewer than ten. The chain links TRBV6-1 to TRBJ1-1, with D uncertain. Germline CDR1 MNHNS, CDR2 SASEGT. Trimming shortened V by 5 bases and J by 0 bases, and 10 bases separated the two germline ends. The CDR3 runs to 14 residues. In DNA form, the CDR3 reads TGTGCCAGCAGTCCCGAGGATTTGAACACTGAAGCTTTCTTT. This gives the protein CASSPEDLNTEAFF.

This chain links TRBV6-5 with TRBJ2-7; D not resolved. CDR1 and CDR2 from the germline V gene are MNHEY and SVGAGI. This CDR3 region has 11 residues. The ends were cut back, 6 bases at V and 3 bases at J, with 6 bases in the middle. For the CDR3, the DNA is TGTGCCAGCAGAACAAACTACGAGCAGTACTTC. Translating gives CASRTNYEQYF.

CDR3 loop: CASSPSPQNTGELFF. DNA of the CDR3: TGTGCCAGCAGCCCTTCCCCACAGAACACCGGGGAGCTGTTTTTT. The rearrangement links TRBV7-6 to TRBJ2-2, with unresolved D. CDR1 is SGHVS, CDR2 FNYEAQ, per germline. The V end was cut by 5 bases, the J end by 1 base, with 11 bases between. This CDR3 has 15 amino acids.

Turning to this clone: At one end, the junction sequence differs from germline, possibly due to a read error. The V call is TRBV7-9, the J call TRBJ2-2; possible D gene TRBD1, 5 bases. CDR3 length equals 15 residues. Germline V gene lookup returns CDR1 SEHNR and CDR2 FQNEAQ (reference sequence). The chain's CDR3 is CSSSILGRFTGELFF. The CDR3 DNA sequence: TGTTCCAGCAGCATCCTGGGGCGGTTCACCGGGGAGCTGTTTTTT.

J is TRBJ2-1 and V is TRBV5-4, with D possibly being TRBD2 (6 bases). From germline, CDR1 is SGHNT and CDR2 YYREEE (reference sequence). This CDR3 comprises 14 residues. Trimming shortened V by 1 base and J by 9 bases, and 14 bases separated the two germline ends. The CDR3 DNA reads as TGTGCCAGCAGCTTGCGGGGCGGGCGGGGTGAGCAGTTCTTC. Translating it yields CASSLRGGRGEQFF. Variable domain in full (rest from reference TRBV5-4 and TRBJ2-1): ETGVTQSPTHLIKTRGQQVTLRCSSQSGHNTVSWYQQALGQGPQFIFQYYREEENGRGNFPPRFSGLQFPNYSSELNVNALELDDSALYLCASSLRGGRGEQFFGPGTRLTVL.

The V and J genes are TRBV27 and TRBJ1-1, with 7 bases fitting TRBD1. V lost 6 bases, J lost 1 base, and 2 bases stayed unmatched. The germline V gene encodes CDR1 MNHEY and CDR2 SMNVEV (reference sequence). The CDR3 contains 13 residues. The CDR3 region is CASRRQGNTEAFF. The CDR3 DNA reads as TGTGCCAGCAGAAGACAGGGGAACACTGAAGCTTTCTTT.

This chain joins TRBV19 and TRBJ1-6; 7 bases match TRBD1. Germline values: CDR1 LNHDA, CDR2 SQIVND (reference sequence). The V gene end was trimmed by 5 bases and the J gene end by 7 bases; junction bases not matched to a gene: 8. This CDR3 spans 15 amino acids. Written as DNA, the CDR3 is TGTGCCAGTAGTCTAAACAGGGGCGAGAATTCACCCCTCCACTTT. It codes for CASSLNRGENSPLHF.

This sequence joins TRBV6-1 and TRBJ2-1, with D maybe TRBD2 (6 bases). V shed 4 bases and J shed 3 bases, with 13 bases lying between them. Germline V lookup: CDR1 MNHNS, CDR2 SASEGT. The CDR3 has 15 amino acids. The CDR3 sequence is CASSGGGVHYNEQFF. The CDR3 DNA reads TGTGCCAGCAGTGGGGGCGGGGTACACTACAATGAGCAGTTCTTC.

V usage is TRBV20-1 and J usage is TRBJ1-4; D gene uncertain. The J call may be in error: the DNA end matches TRBJ2-2 better. The CDR3 extends over 11 amino acids. The germline V gene encodes CDR1 DFQATT and CDR2 SNEGSKA (reference sequence). This chain's CDR3 is CSANTFGELFF. The DNA for the CDR3 is TGCAGTGCTAATACCTTCGGGGAGCTGTTTTTT.

This clone came up a few times. The chain recombines TRBV7-9 with TRBJ1-4, with 8 bases aligning to TRBD1. CDR3 length: 16 amino acids. The germline V gene has CDR1 SEHNR and CDR2 FQNEAQ (reference sequence). Trimming took 6 bases from V and 5 from J; bases not matched to a gene: 11. CDR3 sequence: CASRSRGQGGNEKLFF. DNA of the CDR3: TGTGCCAGCAGGTCGCGAGGACAGGGAGGGAATGAAAAACTGTTTTTT.